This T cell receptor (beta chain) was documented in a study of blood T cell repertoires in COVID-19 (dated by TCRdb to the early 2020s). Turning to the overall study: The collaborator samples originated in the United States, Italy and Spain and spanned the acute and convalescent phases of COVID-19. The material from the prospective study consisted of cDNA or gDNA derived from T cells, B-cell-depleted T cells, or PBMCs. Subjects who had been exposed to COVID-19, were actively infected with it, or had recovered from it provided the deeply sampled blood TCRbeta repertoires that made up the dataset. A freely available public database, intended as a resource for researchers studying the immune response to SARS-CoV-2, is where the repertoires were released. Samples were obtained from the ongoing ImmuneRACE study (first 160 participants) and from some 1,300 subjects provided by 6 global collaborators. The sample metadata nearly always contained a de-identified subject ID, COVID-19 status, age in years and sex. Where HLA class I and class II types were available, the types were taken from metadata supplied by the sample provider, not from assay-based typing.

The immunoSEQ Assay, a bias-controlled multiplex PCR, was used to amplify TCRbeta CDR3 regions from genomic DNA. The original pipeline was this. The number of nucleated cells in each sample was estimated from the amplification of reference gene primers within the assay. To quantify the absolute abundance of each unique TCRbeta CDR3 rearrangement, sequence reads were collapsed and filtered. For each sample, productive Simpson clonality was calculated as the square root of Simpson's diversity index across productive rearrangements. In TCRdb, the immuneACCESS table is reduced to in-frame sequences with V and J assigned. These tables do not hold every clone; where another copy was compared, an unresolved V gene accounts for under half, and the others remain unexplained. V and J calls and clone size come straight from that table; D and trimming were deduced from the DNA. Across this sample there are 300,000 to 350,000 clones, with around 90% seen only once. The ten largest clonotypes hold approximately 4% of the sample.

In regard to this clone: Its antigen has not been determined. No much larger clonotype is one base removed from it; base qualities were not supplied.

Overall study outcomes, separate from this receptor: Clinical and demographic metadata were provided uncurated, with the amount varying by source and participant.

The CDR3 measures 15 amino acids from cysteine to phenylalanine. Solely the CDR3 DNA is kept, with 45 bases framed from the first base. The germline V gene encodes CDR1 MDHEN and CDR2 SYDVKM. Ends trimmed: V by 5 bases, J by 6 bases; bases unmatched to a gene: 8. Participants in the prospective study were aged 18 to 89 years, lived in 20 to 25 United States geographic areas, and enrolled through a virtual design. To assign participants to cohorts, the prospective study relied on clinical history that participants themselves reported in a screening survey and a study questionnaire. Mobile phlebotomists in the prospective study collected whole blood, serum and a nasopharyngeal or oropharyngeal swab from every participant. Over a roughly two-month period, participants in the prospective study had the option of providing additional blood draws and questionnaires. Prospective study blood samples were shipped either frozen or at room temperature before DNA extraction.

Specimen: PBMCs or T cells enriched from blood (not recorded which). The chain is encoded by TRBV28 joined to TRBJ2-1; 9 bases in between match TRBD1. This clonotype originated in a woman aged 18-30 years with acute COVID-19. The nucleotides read TGTGCCAGCAGTCCCCCGGGACAGGGAGTCAATGAGCAGTTCTTC. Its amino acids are CASSPPGQGVNEQFF.